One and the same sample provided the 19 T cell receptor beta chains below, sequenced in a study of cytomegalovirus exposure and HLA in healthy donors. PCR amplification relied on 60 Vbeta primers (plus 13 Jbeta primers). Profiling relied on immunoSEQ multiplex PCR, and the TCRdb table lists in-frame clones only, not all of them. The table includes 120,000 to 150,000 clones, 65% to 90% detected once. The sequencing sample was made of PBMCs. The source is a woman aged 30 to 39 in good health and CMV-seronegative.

This CDR3 reads CAGTSLRTAQETQYF. CDR3 DNA: TGTGCCGGTACCTCCCTCCGGACAGCCCAAGAGACCCAGTACTTC. The V call is TRBV2, the J call TRBJ2-5, with D possibly TRBD1 on 6 matching bases. The CDR3 consists of 15 residues. Trimming left V 11 bases short and J 1 base short, with 20 bases between. CDR1 and CDR2 (germline): SNHLY, FYNNEI.

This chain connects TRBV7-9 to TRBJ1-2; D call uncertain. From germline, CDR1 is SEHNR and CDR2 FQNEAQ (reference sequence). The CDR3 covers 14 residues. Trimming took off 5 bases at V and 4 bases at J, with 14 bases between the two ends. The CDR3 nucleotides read TGTGCCAGCAGCCGGTATGAGTGGTCCTATGGCTACACCTTC. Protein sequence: CASSRYEWSYGYTF.

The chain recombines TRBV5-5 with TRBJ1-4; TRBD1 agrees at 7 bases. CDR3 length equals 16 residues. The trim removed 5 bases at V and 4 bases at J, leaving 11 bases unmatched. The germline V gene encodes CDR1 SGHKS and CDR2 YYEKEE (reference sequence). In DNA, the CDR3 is TGTGCCAGCAGTCTCTCCTGGACAGGAATTAATGAAAAACTGTTTTTT. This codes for CASSLSWTGINEKLFF.

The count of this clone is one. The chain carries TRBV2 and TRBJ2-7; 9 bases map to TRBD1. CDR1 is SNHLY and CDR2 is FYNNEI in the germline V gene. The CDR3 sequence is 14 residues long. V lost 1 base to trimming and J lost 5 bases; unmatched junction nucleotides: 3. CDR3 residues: CASSEGGQGNEQYF. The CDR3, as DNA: TGTGCCAGCAGTGAAGGGGGACAGGGAAACGAGCAGTACTTC. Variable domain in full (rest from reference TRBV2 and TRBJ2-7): EPEVTQTPSHQVTQMGQEVILRCVPISNHLYFYWYRQILGQKVEFLVSFYNNEISEKSEIFDDQFSVERPDGSNFTLKIRSTKLEDSAMYFCASSEGGQGNEQYFGPGTRLTVT.

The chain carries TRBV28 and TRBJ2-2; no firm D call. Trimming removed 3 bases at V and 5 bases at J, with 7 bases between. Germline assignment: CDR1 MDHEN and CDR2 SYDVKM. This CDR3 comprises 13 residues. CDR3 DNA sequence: TGTGCCAGCAGTTTGCTTGAGACCGGGGAGCTGTTTTTT. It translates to CASSLLETGELFF.

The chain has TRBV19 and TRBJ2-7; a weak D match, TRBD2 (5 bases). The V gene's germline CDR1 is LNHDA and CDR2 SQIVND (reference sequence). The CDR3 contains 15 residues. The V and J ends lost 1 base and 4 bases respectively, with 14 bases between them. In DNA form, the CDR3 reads TGTGCCAGTAGTATAGTCGGGGAGACGGGGTACGAGCAGTACTTC. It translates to CASSIVGETGYEQYF.

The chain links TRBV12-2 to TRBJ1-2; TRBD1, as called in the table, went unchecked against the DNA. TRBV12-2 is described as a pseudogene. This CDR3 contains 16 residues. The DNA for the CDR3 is TGTGCAAGTCGCTTAGTGAGGGACAGGGCAAACTATGGCTACACCTTC. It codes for CASRLVRDRANYGYTF.

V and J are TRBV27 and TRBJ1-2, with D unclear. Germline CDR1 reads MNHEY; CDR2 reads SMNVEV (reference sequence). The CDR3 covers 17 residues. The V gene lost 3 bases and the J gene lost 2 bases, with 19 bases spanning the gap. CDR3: CASSFVYLEKLNYGYTF. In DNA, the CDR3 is TGTGCCAGCAGTTTTGTCTACTTAGAGAAACTGAACTATGGCTACACCTTC.

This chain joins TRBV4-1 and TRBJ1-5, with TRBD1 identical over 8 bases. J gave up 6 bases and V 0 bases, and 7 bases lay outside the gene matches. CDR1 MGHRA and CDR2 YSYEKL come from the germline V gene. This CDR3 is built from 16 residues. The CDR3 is CASSQEDQGAGQPQHF. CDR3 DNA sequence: TGCGCCAGCAGCCAAGAGGATCAGGGGGCAGGTCAGCCCCAGCATTTT.

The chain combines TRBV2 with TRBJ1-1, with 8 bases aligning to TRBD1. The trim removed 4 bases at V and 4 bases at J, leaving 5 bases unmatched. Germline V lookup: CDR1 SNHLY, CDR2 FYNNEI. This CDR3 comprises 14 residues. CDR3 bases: TGTGCCAGCAGTGGGACAGGGTTGGGCACTGAAGCTTTCTTT. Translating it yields CASSGTGLGTEAFF.

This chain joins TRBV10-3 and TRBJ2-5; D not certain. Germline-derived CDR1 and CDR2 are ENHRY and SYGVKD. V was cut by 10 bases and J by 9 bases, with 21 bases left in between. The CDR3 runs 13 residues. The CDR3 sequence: CATRGWALASQYF. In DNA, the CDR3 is TGTGCCACCAGAGGTTGGGCTCTCGCGTCCCAGTACTTC.

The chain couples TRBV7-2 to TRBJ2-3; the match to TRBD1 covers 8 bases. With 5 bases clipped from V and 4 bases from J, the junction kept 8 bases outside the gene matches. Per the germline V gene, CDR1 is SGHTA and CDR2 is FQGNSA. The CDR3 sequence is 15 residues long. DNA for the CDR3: TGTGCCAGCAGCAGGACAGGGTCCGTTCCAGATACGCAGTATTTT. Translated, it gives CASSRTGSVPDTQYF.

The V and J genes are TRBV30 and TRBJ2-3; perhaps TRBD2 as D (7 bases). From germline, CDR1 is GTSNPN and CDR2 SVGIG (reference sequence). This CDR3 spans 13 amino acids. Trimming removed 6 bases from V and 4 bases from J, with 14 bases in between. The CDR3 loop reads CACNREGPDTQYF. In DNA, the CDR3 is TGTGCCTGCAACAGGGAGGGTCCAGATACGCAGTATTTT.

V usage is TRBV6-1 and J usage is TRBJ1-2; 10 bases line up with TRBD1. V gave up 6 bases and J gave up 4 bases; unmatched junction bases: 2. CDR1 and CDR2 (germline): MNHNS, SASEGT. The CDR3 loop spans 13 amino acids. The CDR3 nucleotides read TGTGCCAGCAGAAGACAGGGGGCCTATGGCTACACCTTC. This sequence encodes CASRRQGAYGYTF.

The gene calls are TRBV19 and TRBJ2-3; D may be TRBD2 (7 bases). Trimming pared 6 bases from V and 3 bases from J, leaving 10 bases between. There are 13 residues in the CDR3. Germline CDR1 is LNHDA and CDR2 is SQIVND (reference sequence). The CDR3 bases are TGTGCCAGTAGGGGGGGGCTTACAGATACGCAGTATTTT. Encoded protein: CASRGGLTDTQYF. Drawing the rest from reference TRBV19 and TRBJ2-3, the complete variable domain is DGGITQSPKYLFRKEGQNVTLSCEQNLNHDAMYWYRQDPGQGLRLIYYSQIVNDFQKGDIAEGYSVSREKKESFPLTVTSAQKNPTAFYLCASRGGLTDTQYFGPGTRLTVL.

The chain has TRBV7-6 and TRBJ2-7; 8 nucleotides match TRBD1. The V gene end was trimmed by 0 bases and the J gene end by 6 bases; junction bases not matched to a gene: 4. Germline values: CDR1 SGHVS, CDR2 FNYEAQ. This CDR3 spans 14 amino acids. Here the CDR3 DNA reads TGTGCCAGCAGCTTAGCCGGCACAGGGGGCGAGCAGTACTTC. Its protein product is CASSLAGTGGEQYF.

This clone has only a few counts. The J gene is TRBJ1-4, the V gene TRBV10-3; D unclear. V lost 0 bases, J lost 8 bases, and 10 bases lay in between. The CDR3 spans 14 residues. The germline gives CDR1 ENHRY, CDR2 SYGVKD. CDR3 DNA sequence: TGTGCCATCAGTGAGTCGGCGGCTCAAGAAAAACTGTTTTTT. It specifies CAISESAAQEKLFF.

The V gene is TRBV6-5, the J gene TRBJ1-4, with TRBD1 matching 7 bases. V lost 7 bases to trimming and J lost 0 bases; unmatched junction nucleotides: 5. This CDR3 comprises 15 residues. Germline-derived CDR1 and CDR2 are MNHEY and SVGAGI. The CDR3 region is CASTDREATNEKLFF. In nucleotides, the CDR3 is TGTGCCAGCACCGACAGGGAGGCAACTAATGAAAAACTGTTTTTT.

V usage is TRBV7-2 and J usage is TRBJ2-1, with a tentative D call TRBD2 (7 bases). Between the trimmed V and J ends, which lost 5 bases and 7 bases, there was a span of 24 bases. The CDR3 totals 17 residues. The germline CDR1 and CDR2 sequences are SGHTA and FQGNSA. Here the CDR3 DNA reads TGTGCCAGCAGCCCCTCGGCCCGGGGGGCCCGGGATAATGAGCAGTTCTTC. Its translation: CASSPSARGARDNEQFF.